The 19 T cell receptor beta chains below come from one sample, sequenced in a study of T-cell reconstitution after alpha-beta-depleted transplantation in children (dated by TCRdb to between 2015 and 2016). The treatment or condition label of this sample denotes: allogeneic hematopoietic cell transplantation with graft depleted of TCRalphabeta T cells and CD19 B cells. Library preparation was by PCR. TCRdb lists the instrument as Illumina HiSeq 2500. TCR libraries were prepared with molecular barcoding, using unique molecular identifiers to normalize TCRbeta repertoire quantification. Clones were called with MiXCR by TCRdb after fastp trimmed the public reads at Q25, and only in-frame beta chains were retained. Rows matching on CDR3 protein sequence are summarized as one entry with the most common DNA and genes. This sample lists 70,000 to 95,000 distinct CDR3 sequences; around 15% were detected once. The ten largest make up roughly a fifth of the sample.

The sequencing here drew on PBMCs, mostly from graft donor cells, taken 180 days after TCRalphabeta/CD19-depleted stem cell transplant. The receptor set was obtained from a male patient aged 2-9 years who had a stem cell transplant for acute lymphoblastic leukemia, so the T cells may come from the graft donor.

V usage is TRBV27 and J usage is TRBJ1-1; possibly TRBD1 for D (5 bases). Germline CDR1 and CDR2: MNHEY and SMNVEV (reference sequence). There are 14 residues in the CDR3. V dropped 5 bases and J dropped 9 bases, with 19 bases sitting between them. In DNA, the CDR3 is TGTGCCAGCAGTACAATCATAGCCAGGGAACAAGCTTTCTTT. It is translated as CASSTIIAREQAFF.

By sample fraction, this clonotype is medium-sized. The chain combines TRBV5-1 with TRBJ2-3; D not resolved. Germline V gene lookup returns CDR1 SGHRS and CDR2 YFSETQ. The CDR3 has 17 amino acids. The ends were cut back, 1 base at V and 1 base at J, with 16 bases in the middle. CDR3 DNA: TGCGCCAGCAGCTTGAGTTATGGCGGCACCCGCACAGATACGCAGTATTTT. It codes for CASSLSYGGTRTDTQYF.

The CDR3 loop is CASSRQEIYGYTF. The DNA of the CDR3 is TGTGCCAGCTCACGACAGGAGATCTATGGCTACACCTTC. The chain joins TRBV18 to TRBJ1-2, with D possibly being TRBD1 (6 bases). Germline CDR1 reads KGHSH; CDR2 reads LQKENI. The V end lost 4 bases, the J end lost 4 bases, and 10 bases lay between the germline ends. There are 13 residues in the CDR3.

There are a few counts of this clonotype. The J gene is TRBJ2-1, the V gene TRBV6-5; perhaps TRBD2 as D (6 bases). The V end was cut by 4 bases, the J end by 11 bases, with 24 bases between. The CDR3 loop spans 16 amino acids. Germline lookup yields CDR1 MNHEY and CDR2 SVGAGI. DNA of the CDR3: TGTGCCAGCAGTTCCCAACTCGAGCGGCGGGGCCTCCAGCAGTTCTTC. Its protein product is CASSSQLERRGLQQFF.

This chain's CDR3 is CSASTREFTYNSPLHF. In DNA, the CDR3 is TGCAGTGCTTCCACCAGGGAGTTCACCTATAATTCACCCCTCCACTTT. The chain is built from TRBV20-1 and TRBJ1-6, with D possibly TRBD1 on 5 matching bases. Between the trimmed V and J ends, which lost 5 bases and 2 bases, there was a span of 16 bases. CDR3 size: 16 residues. Germline CDR1 DFQATT, CDR2 SNEGSKA (reference sequence).

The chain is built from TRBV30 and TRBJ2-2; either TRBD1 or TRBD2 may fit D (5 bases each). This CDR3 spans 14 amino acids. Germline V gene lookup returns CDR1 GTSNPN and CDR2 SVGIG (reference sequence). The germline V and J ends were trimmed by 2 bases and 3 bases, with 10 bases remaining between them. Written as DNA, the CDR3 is TGTGCCTGGAGTCCTTTGGGGGACACCGGGGAGCTGTTTTTT. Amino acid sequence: CAWSPLGDTGELFF.

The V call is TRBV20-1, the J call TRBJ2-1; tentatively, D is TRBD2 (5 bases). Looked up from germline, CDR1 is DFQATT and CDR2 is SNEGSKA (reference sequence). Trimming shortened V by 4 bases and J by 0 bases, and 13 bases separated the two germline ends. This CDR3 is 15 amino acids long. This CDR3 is CSANERWSSYNEQFF. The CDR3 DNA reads TGCAGTGCTAACGAGCGGTGGAGCTCCTACAATGAGCAGTTCTTC.

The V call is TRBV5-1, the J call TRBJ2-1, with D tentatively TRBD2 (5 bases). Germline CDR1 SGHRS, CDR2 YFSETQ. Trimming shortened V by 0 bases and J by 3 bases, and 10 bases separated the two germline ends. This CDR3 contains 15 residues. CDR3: CASSLAGDYYNEQFF. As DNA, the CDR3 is TGCGCCAGCAGCTTGGCCGGCGACTACTACAATGAGCAGTTCTTC.

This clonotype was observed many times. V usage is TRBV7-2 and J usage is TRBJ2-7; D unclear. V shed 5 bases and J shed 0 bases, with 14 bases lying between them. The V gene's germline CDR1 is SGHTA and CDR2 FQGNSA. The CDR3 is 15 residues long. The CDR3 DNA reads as TGTGCCAGCAGCCGCGATAAGGACCGCTCCTACGAGCAGTACTTC. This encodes CASSRDKDRSYEQYF.

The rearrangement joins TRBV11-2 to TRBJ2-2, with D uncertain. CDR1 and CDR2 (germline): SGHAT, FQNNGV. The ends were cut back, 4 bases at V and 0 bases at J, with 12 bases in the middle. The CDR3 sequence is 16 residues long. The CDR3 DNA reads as TGTGCCAGCAGCTCCGAAGTTTCCGCGAACACCGGGGAGCTGTTTTTT. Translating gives CASSSEVSANTGELFF.

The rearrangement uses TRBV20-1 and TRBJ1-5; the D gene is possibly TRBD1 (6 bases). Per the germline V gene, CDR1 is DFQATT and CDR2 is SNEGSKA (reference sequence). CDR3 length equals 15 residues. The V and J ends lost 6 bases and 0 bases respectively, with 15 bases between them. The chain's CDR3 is CSAQTQGYSNQPQHF. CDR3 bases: TGCAGTGCCCAAACACAGGGCTATAGCAATCAGCCCCAGCATTTT.

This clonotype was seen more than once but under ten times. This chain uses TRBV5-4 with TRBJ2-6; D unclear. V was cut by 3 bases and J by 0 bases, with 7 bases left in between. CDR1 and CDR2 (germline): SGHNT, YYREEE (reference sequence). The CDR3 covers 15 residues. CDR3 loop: CASSSLGSGANVLTF. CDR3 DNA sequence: TGTGCCAGCAGCTCACTCGGCTCTGGGGCCAACGTCCTGACTTTC.

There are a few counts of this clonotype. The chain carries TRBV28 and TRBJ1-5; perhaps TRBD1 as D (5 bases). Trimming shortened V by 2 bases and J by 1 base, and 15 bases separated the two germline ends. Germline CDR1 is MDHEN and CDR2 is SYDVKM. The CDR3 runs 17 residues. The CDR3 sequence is CASSLLMGPKSNQPQHF. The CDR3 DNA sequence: TGTGCCAGCAGTTTACTAATGGGGCCCAAGAGCAATCAGCCCCAGCATTTT.

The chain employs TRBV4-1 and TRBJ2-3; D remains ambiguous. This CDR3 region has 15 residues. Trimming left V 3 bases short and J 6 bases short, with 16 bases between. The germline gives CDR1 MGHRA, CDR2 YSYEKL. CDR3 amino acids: CASSHRTQQGDTQYF. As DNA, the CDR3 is TGCGCCAGCAGCCATCGGACCCAACAAGGGGATACGCAGTATTTT.

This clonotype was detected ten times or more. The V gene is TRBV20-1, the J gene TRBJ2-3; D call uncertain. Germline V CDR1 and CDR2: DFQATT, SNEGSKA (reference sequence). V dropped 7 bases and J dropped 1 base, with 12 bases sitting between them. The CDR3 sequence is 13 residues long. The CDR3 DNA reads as TGCAGTGGGATCGACCAGGGCACAGATACGCAGTATTTT. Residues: CSGIDQGTDTQYF.

The CDR3 DNA sequence: TGTGCCAGCAGCTTAAAGTTAAAAGCCTACGAGCAGTACTTC. Protein product: CASSLKLKAYEQYF. This chain joins TRBV7-9 and TRBJ2-7; D ambiguous. This CDR3 contains 14 residues. Germline assignment: CDR1 SEHNR and CDR2 FQNEAQ (reference sequence). V gave up 2 bases and J gave up 2 bases, with 10 bases separating them.

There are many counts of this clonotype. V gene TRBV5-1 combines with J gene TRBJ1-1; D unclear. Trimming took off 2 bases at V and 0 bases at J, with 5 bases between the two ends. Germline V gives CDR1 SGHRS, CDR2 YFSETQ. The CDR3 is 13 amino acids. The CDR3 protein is CASSFAVNTEAFF. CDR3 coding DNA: TGCGCCAGCAGCTTTGCCGTGAACACTGAAGCTTTCTTT.

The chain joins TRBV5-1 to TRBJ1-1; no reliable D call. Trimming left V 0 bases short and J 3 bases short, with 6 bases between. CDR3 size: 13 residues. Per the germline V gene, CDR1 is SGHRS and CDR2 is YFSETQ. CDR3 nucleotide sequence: TGCGCCAGCAGCTTGGGCGGAGACACTGAAGCTTTCTTT. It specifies CASSLGGDTEAFF. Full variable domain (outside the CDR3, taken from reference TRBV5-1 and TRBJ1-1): KAGVTQTPRYLIKTRGQQVTLSCSPISGHRSVSWYQQTPGQGLQFLFEYFSETQRNKGNFPGRFSGRQFSNSRSEMNVSTLELGDSALYLCASSLGGDTEAFFGQGTRLTVV.

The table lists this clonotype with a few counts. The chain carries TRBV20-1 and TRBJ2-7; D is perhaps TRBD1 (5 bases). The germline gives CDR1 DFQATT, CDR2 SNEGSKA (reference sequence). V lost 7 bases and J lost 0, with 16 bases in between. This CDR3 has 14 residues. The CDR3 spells CSGGGTVSSYEQYF. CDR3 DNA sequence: TGCAGTGGGGGCGGTACAGTAAGCTCCTACGAGCAGTACTTC.